These 29 T cell receptor beta chains originate from one sample sequenced in a study of T cells of healthy individuals. TCRdb ran MiXCR on the 5' RACE reads and lists one entry per CDR3 protein. The sample holds about 60,000 distinct CDR3 sequences, 15% to 20% seen once. Every receptor here comes from a human donor in good health.

This clonotype was detected only a few times. The V and J genes are TRBV3-1 and TRBJ2-7; the D is unclear. From germline, CDR1 is LGHDT and CDR2 YNNKEL (reference sequence). V gave up 0 bases and J gave up 6 bases, with 6 bases separating them. The CDR3 loop spans 12 amino acids. In DNA form, the CDR3 reads TGTGCCAGCAGCCAAGAACCCGGCGAGCAGTACTTC. This sequence encodes CASSQEPGEQYF.

This sequence joins TRBV6-1 and TRBJ2-3; TRBD2 might be the D (5 bases). Trimming cost V 4 bases and J 5 bases, with 19 bases left between them. CDR3 length: 16 residues. Looked up from germline, CDR1 is MNHNS and CDR2 is SASEGT. The CDR3 here is CASSASDSRGLDTQYF. The CDR3 DNA reads TGTGCCAGCAGTGCCTCGGACTCCCGGGGTTTAGATACGCAGTATTTT.

This clonotype has at least ten counts. This chain links TRBV6-6 with TRBJ1-5, with TRBD1 matching over 7 bases. The CDR3 totals 14 residues. The germline V gene has CDR1 MNHNY and CDR2 SVGAGI (reference sequence). V was pared by 6 bases and J by 6 bases, with 8 bases of the junction left unmatched. This CDR3 reads CASRDTGEGQPQHF. The CDR3 bases are TGTGCCAGCAGGGATACAGGGGAGGGTCAGCCCCAGCATTTT.

In this sample, this clonotype turned up many times. This chain joins TRBV15 and TRBJ2-1; possibly TRBD2 for D (6 bases). Deletions cut 8 bases from V and 13 bases from J, with 21 bases between. The germline gives CDR1 LNHNV, CDR2 YYDKDF (reference sequence). The CDR3 totals 13 residues. CDR3 region: CATGGSGEDRQFF. The CDR3 DNA is TGTGCCACCGGGGGGAGCGGCGAAGACCGACAGTTCTTC. The complete variable domain, with remaining parts taken from reference TRBV15 and TRBJ2-1, reads DAMVIQNPRYQVTQFGKPVTLSCSQTLNHNVMYWYQQKSSQAPKLLFHYYDKDFNNEADTPDNFQSRRPNTSFCFLDIRSPGLGDTAMYLCATGGSGEDRQFFGPGTRLTVL.

This clonotype appeared many times. The chain recombines TRBV28 with TRBJ2-7, with TRBD2 matching 12 bases. V lost 7 bases, J lost 3 bases, and 7 bases stayed unmatched. This CDR3 is 15 amino acids long. Germline values: CDR1 MDHEN, CDR2 SYDVKM. In DNA, the CDR3 is TGTGCCAGCACCCGACAGGGACTAGCGGGCTACGAGCAGTACTTC. This sequence encodes CASTRQGLAGYEQYF.

This chain connects TRBV12-5 to TRBJ1-5; D not resolved. The CDR3 is 16 amino acids. Deletions cut 5 bases from V and 3 bases from J, with 17 bases between. The V gene's germline CDR1 is LGHNT and CDR2 FRNRAP. CDR3 loop: CASGRGRVVDNQPQHF. DNA of the CDR3: TGTGCTAGTGGTCGTGGGAGGGTCGTGGACAATCAGCCCCAGCATTTT.

This clonotype was observed a handful of times. The CDR3 region is CSAANIGGNTIYF. CDR3 nucleotide sequence: TGCAGTGCCGCAAATATAGGGGGAAACACCATATATTTT. The chain links TRBV20-1 to TRBJ1-3; D gene ambiguous. Trimming left V 6 bases short and J 4 bases short, with 13 bases between. The germline V gene encodes CDR1 DFQATT and CDR2 SNEGSKA (reference sequence). This CDR3 comprises 13 residues.

Ten or more counts support this clonotype. The J gene is TRBJ1-5, the V gene TRBV28; D is unresolved. Trimming left V 7 bases short and J 8 bases short, with 12 bases between. Germline CDR1 and CDR2: MDHEN and SYDVKM. The CDR3 is 12 residues long. CDR3 sequence: CASTGEGEPQHF. The DNA for the CDR3 is TGTGCCAGCACCGGGGAGGGAGAGCCCCAGCATTTT.

The chain recombines TRBV12-3 or TRBV12-4 with TRBJ2-7; D is tentatively TRBD1 or TRBD2 (5 bases each). CDR3 length: 15 residues. Trimming removed 6 bases at V and 2 bases at J, with 17 bases between. The CDR3 DNA is TGTGCCAGCAGCTCCACAGGATTCGGGACCTACGAGCAGTACTTC. Its protein product is CASSSTGFGTYEQYF.

This clonotype was counted ten times or more. The rearrangement uses TRBV4-1 and TRBJ2-1; D is uncertain. V was cut by 3 bases and J by 7 bases, with 13 bases left in between. The CDR3 extends over 14 amino acids. CDR1 is MGHRA and CDR2 is YSYEKL in the germline V gene. CDR3 region: CASSQKEMLNEQFF. The CDR3 nucleotides are TGCGCCAGCAGCCAGAAGGAGATGTTAAATGAGCAGTTCTTC.

This clonotype was observed a handful of times. The chain has TRBV9 and TRBJ2-7; possibly TRBD2 for D (6 bases). Germline V gene lookup returns CDR1 SGDLS and CDR2 YYNGEE. Trimming took off 6 bases at V and 3 bases at J, with 19 bases between the two ends. The CDR3 totals 15 residues. In DNA, the CDR3 is TGTGCCAGCACCCGCGGGGCCTTAGACCGCTACGAGCAGTACTTC. It translates to CASTRGALDRYEQYF.

V usage is TRBV4-2 and J usage is TRBJ2-3; TRBD2 matches at 13 bases. V gave up 4 bases and J gave up 2 bases; unmatched junction bases: 3. CDR1 LGHNA and CDR2 YNFKEQ come from the germline V gene. This CDR3 region has 16 residues. The CDR3, as DNA: TGTGCCAGCAGCCTGACTAGCGGGGGGACCACAGATACGCAGTATTTT. Translation gives CASSLTSGGTTDTQYF.

Worth noting for this clonotype: This may be a read error, as it is one base from a much larger clone. The gene calls are TRBV4-1 and TRBJ1-2, with TRBD1 identical over 8 bases. CDR1 is MGHRA, CDR2 YSYEKL, per germline. This CDR3 has 17 amino acids. J was trimmed by 5 bases and V by 2 bases; bases with no gene match: 13. CDR3 bases: TGCGCCAGCAGCCAATCTTTGACAGGGGACGTTAAGTATGGCTACACCTTC. Protein: CASSQSLTGDVKYGYTF.

The rearrangement links TRBV12-3 or TRBV12-4 to TRBJ1-4; 9 bases align to TRBD1. The junction had 17 bases not matched to a gene; V was cut back by 4 bases and J by 8 bases. The CDR3 loop spans 18 amino acids. Here the CDR3 reads CASSYLGTRGTGKEKLFF. The CDR3 DNA reads TGTGCCAGCAGTTACCTAGGGACTCGAGGGACAGGGAAAGAAAAACTGTTTTTT.

The chain links TRBV4-3 to TRBJ2-7; weak D call: TRBD2 (5 bases). The CDR3 is made up of 14 amino acids. Germline loops: CDR1 LGHNA, CDR2 YSLEER. Trimming cost V 1 base and J 4 bases, with 11 bases left between them. In nucleotides, the CDR3 is TGCGCCAGCAGCCAAGGGCCCGTAGCGTACGAGCAGTACTTC. Translating gives CASSQGPVAYEQYF.

This clonotype came up many times. The V and J genes are TRBV7-2 and TRBJ1-1; D is unresolved. V was shortened by 5 bases and J by 11 bases, with 12 bases between the two germline ends. Germline V gene sequence: CDR1 SGHTA, CDR2 FQGNSA. The CDR3 has 11 amino acids. The CDR3 is CASSPNTWAFF. DNA of the CDR3: TGTGCCAGCAGCCCAAACACTTGGGCTTTCTTT.

This clonotype was seen repeatedly, ten times or more. The chain combines TRBV7-9 with TRBJ1-1, with D possibly TRBD1 on 6 matching bases. Germline lookup yields CDR1 SEHNR and CDR2 FQNEAQ (reference sequence). V was trimmed by 7 bases and J by 12 bases, leaving 21 bases between them. The CDR3 consists of 13 residues. This chain's CDR3 is CASMETHWTESFF. In nucleotides, the CDR3 is TGTGCCAGCATGGAAACACATTGGACAGAATCTTTCTTT. Variable domain in full (rest from reference TRBV7-9 and TRBJ1-1): DTGVSQNPRHKITKRGQNVTFRCDPISEHNRLYWYRQTLGQGPEFLTYFQNEAQLEKSRLLSDRFSAERPKGSFSTLEIQRTEQGDSAMYLCASMETHWTESFFGQGTRLTVV.

V is TRBV6-6 and J is TRBJ1-1; D is uncertain. The CDR3 contains 13 residues. The V end was cut by 2 bases, the J end by 1 base, with 5 bases between. The germline V gene has CDR1 MNHNY and CDR2 SVGAGI (reference sequence). The CDR3 DNA is TGTGCCAGCAGTTACCGCCGGAACACTGAAGCTTTCTTT. Its translation: CASSYRRNTEAFF.

This clonotype was seen many times. This sequence joins TRBV12-3 or TRBV12-4 and TRBJ1-1; a possible D gene is TRBD1 (6 bases). Deletions cut 3 bases from V and 4 bases from J, with 12 bases between. This CDR3 contains 14 residues. The CDR3, as DNA: TGTGCCAGCAGTTTTACAGGGTTCCGCACTGAAGCTTTCTTT. It is translated as CASSFTGFRTEAFF.

The V gene is TRBV20-1, the J gene TRBJ2-3; D is undetermined. Germline assignment: CDR1 DFQATT and CDR2 SNEGSKA (reference sequence). This CDR3 spans 15 amino acids. Between the trimmed V and J ends, which lost 6 bases and 1 base, there was a span of 17 bases. The CDR3 nucleotides read TGCAGTGCGGGTAACGTCGCCGGAGGCACAGATACGCAGTATTTT. Translating it yields CSAGNVAGGTDTQYF.

This clonotype was detected only a few times. This sequence joins TRBV4-1 and TRBJ2-7, with unresolved D. The CDR3 has 12 amino acids. Per germline, CDR1 MGHRA and CDR2 YSYEKL. Trimming shortened V by 1 base and J by 5 bases, and 6 bases separated the two germline ends. The CDR3 reads CASSQVPNEQYF. The CDR3 DNA is TGCGCCAGCAGCCAAGTCCCGAACGAGCAGTACTTC.

This clonotype has more than one count but fewer than ten. The J gene is TRBJ1-5, the V gene TRBV12-5, with D perhaps TRBD1 (5 bases). There are 14 residues in the CDR3. Trimming took 6 bases from V and 4 from J, leaving 13 bases between them. CDR1 and CDR2 (germline): LGHNT, FRNRAP. The CDR3 DNA reads TGTGCTAGTGGCCCCGGACGGACAAATCAGCCCCAGCATTTT. Translated: CASGPGRTNQPQHF.

This clonotype was recorded many times. V and J are TRBV5-1 and TRBJ1-5, with 8 bases fitting TRBD1. Germline-derived CDR1 and CDR2 are SGHRS and YFSETQ. Germline trimming cut 4 bases from V and 6 bases from J; bases unmatched to any gene: 9. The CDR3 extends over 15 amino acids. The CDR3: CASSPGQGSTQPQHF. The CDR3, as DNA: TGCGCCAGCAGCCCTGGACAGGGCTCAACTCAGCCCCAGCATTTT.

This clonotype came up a few times. This chain joins TRBV11-2 and TRBJ2-7; the match to TRBD2 covers 8 bases. Looked up from germline, CDR1 is SGHAT and CDR2 is FQNNGV. The ends lost 1 base at V and 3 bases at J; junction bases unmatched: 5. The CDR3 is 15 residues long. For the CDR3, the DNA is TGTGCCAGCAGCTTAGGTACAGCGGGGGTCTACGAGCAGTACTTC. This encodes CASSLGTAGVYEQYF.

This clonotype was detected a few times. The J gene is TRBJ1-5, the V gene TRBV28; D remains ambiguous. This CDR3 is 15 amino acids long. Trimming cost V 8 bases and J 2 bases, with 16 bases left between them. The germline V gene encodes CDR1 MDHEN and CDR2 SYDVKM. The CDR3 protein is CASAGADIGNQPQHF. The CDR3 nucleotides are TGTGCCAGCGCAGGCGCAGATATAGGCAATCAGCCCCAGCATTTT.

This clonotype showed up many times. CDR3 residues: CASSQESGGNSPLHF. Here the CDR3 DNA reads TGCGCCAGCAGCCAGGAGTCAGGAGGTAATTCACCCCTCCACTTT. The rearrangement uses TRBV4-1 and TRBJ1-6; D unresolved. Looked up from germline, CDR1 is MGHRA and CDR2 is YSYEKL. The CDR3 totals 15 residues. The ends were cut back, 3 bases at V and 6 bases at J, with 12 bases in the middle.

This clonotype turned up a few times. This chain uses TRBV29-1 with TRBJ1-1, with D perhaps matching TRBD1 (6 bases). V was cut by 6 bases and J by 8 bases, with 13 bases left in between. The CDR3 runs to 11 residues. Germline V gene sequence: CDR1 SQVTM, CDR2 ANQGSEA. The CDR3 DNA follows: TGCAGCGTAGCCATAGACAGGGAAGCTTTCTTT. Translating it yields CSVAIDREAFF. Supplemented by reference TRBV29-1 and TRBJ1-1, the full variable domain reads SAVISQKPSRDICQRGTSLTIQCQVDSQVTMMFWYRQQPGQSLTLIATANQGSEATYESGFVIDKFPISRPNLTFSTLTVSNMSPEDSSIYLCSVAIDREAFFGQGTRLTVV.

Only a few counts were recorded for this clonotype. The chain links TRBV20-1 to TRBJ2-7, with a weak D call TRBD1 (5 bases). Germline CDR1 DFQATT, CDR2 SNEGSKA (reference sequence). The CDR3 totals 12 residues. The V gene lost 6 bases and the J gene lost 6 bases, with 15 bases spanning the gap. CDR3 loop: CSAPAGWGEQYF. The CDR3 nucleotides read TGCAGTGCCCCAGCAGGGTGGGGCGAGCAGTACTTC.

This clonotype came up many times. This chain links TRBV29-1 with TRBJ1-5, with D possibly TRBD1 on 5 matching bases. Trimming stripped 4 bases from V and 3 bases from J, with 7 bases between. Germline V lookup: CDR1 SQVTM, CDR2 ANQGSEA. This CDR3 contains 12 residues. CDR3 protein: CSVGQNNQPQHF. DNA for the CDR3: TGCAGCGTTGGACAGAACAATCAGCCCCAGCATTTT.